This T cell receptor (beta chain) was captured in a study of T-cell reconstitution after alpha-beta-depleted transplantation in children. Study-level results: Counts and diversity of T cells one year after transplant came mostly from newly produced T cells. Some patients' high day-60 TCRbeta diversity was traced to surviving recipient T cells and thymic progenitors. Reported findings indicate that, about two months after transplant, alpha-beta T cells came from several hundred expanded clones, which were derived from non-depleted graft cells.

This CDR3 comprises 12 residues. V dropped 3 bases and J dropped 8 bases, with 10 bases sitting between them. The library targeted TCRbeta and was prepared with unique molecular identifiers. TCRdb recomputed calls from the PCR reads with MiXCR, one row per CDR3 protein. The sample includes over 450,000 distinct CDR3 sequences, 10% to 13% seen only once; the top ten take roughly 2%. This clonotype was observed many times. Its target is unknown. Sequenced here: PBMCs, sampled before TCRalphabeta/CD19-depleted stem cell transplant. This clonotype originated in a child aged 2 to 15 with inherited bone marrow failure, due to receive a stem cell transplant. The chain carries TRBV12-3 or TRBV12-4 and TRBJ1-2, with D unclear. The chain's CDR3 is CASSLALGGYTF. CDR3 nucleotide sequence: TGTGCCAGCAGTTTGGCTCTGGGGGGCTACACCTTC.